A selection of T cell receptor beta chains follows, all from one sample in a study of control samples from healthy donors and cancer patients. The data were produced by immunoSEQ multiplex PCR, yet TCRdb's version contains in-frame clones alone and is incomplete. The data hold 100,000 or so clones, with approximately 82% observed a single time. The material sequenced was blood. These receptors were collected from a woman aged 60-75 years in good health. The CDR3 runs from the conserved cysteine through the conserved F or W. The D gene is left open where the match is weak. The size field is filled for only some rows; it gives once, few, many or a size class.

V	size	D	J	CDR3	DNA
TRBV6-5	-	TRBD1	TRBJ1-5	CASREAGQGNQPQHF	TGTGCCAGCAGGGAGGCGGGACAGGGGAATCAGCCCCAGCATTTT
TRBV4-2	-	TRBD1	TRBJ2-2	CASSQPQGQGWTGELFF	TGTGCCAGCAGCCAGCCGCAGGGACAGGGATGGACCGGGGAGCTGTTTTTT
TRBV18	-	-	TRBJ2-7	CASSPPRAGGQGIAYEQYF	TGTGCCAGCTCACCGCCTCGGGCGGGGGGACAGGGCATAGCCTACGAGCAGTACTTC
TRBV7-2	-	-	TRBJ1-3	CASSPPGNTIYF	TGTGCCAGCAGCCCGCCCGGAAACACCATATATTTT
TRBV7-9	-	-	TRBJ2-5	CASSSDISQYF	TGTGCCAGCAGCTCGGATATTTCCCAGTACTTC
TRBV30	-	-	TRBJ2-1	CAWSPLERGNEQFF	TGTGCCTGGAGTCCCCTCGAAAGGGGCAATGAGCAGTTCTTC
TRBV28	few	-	TRBJ2-7	CASRVTIKDEQYF	TGTGCCAGCAGAGTGACCATAAAGGACGAGCAGTACTTC
TRBV10-2	-	TRBD1	TRBJ1-2	CASSERAGGNGYTF	TGCGCCAGCAGTGAACGGGCAGGGGGTAATGGCTACACCTTC
TRBV28	-	-	TRBJ1-3	CASSLPPSTGSRNTIYF	TGTGCCAGCAGTTTACCTCCCTCCACAGGGTCCCGAAACACCATATATTTT
TRBV28	-	-	TRBJ1-1	CASSLLRLSEAFF	TGTGCCAGCAGCCTACTCCGATTGTCTGAAGCTTTCTTT
TRBV6-1	-	-	TRBJ2-5	CASSENTGFETQYF	TGTGCCAGCAGTGAGAATACAGGGTTCGAGACCCAGTACTTC
TRBV19	medium-sized	-	TRBJ1-5	CASKPQALNQPQHF	TGTGCCAGTAAGCCACAGGCTCTCAATCAGCCCCAGCATTTT
TRBV9	-	-	TRBJ2-1	CASSVGQSYNEQFF	TGTGCCAGCAGCGTTGGCCAATCCTACAATGAGCAGTTCTTC
TRBV4-1	-	-	TRBJ1-2	CASSQAWGQNYGYTF	TGCGCCAGCAGCCAAGCCTGGGGCCAGAACTATGGCTACACCTTC
TRBV4-1	-	-	TRBJ2-5	CASSQDDRPTQETQYF	TGCGCCAGCAGCCAAGACGACAGACCAACCCAAGAGACCCAGTACTTC
TRBV19	-	-	TRBJ1-4	CASSIQSATNEKLFF	TGTGCCAGTAGTATCCAGAGTGCAACTAATGAAAAACTGTTTTTT
TRBV4-1	few	-	TRBJ2-5	CASSQVIGVETQYF	TGCGCCAGCAGCCAAGTAATAGGGGTCGAGACCCAGTACTTC
TRBV7-2	-	-	TRBJ2-7	CASSLAGDRTPREQYF	TGTGCCAGCAGCTTAGCTGGTGACAGGACACCCAGGGAGCAGTACTTC
TRBV10-3	-	-	TRBJ2-1	CAISDSARGYNEQFF	TGTGCCATCAGTGACTCGGCCCGCGGTTACAATGAGCAGTTCTTC
TRBV27	-	-	TRBJ1-6	CASRPRYNSPLHF	TGTGCCAGCAGACCGCGGTATAATTCACCCCTCCACTTT
TRBV10-2	-	-	TRBJ1-1	CASSAQGRTEAFF	TGCGCCAGCAGTGCCCAGGGCCGGACTGAAGCTTTCTTT
TRBV5-8	-	TRBD1	TRBJ1-5	CASRSGQKSNQPQHF	TGTGCCAGCAGATCGGGACAGAAGTCCAATCAGCCCCAGCATTTT
TRBV10-1	-	-	TRBJ1-6	CASSHDGPSPLHF	TGCGCCAGCAGCCACGACGGTCCTTCACCCCTCCACTTT
TRBV6-2/TRBV6-3	few	TRBD1	TRBJ2-7	CASSLPRDRPYEQYF	TGTGCCAGCAGTCTACCGAGGGACAGGCCCTACGAGCAGTACTTC
TRBV6-5	-	TRBD2	TRBJ2-1	CASRTSGRATNEQFF	TGTGCCAGCAGGACTAGCGGGAGGGCCACCAATGAGCAGTTCTTC
TRBV12-5	-	-	TRBJ1-3	CASAQGLTGNTIYF	TGTGCTAGTGCCCAGGGTCTTACTGGAAACACCATATATTTT
TRBV5-3	-	TRBD1	TRBJ1-5	CARRPGQGGNQPQHF	TGTGCCAGAAGACCGGGACAGGGAGGCAATCAGCCCCAGCATTTT
TRBV6-2/TRBV6-3	-	TRBD1	TRBJ1-5	CASSYFATGRIQPQHF	TGTGCCAGCAGTTACTTTGCGACAGGGCGAATACAGCCCCAGCATTTT
TRBV3-1/TRBV3-2	-	-	TRBJ2-7	CASRGTNEQYF	TGTGCCAGCCGAGGGACCAACGAGCAGTACTTC
TRBV7-2	once	-	TRBJ1-1	CASSFDSTRGTEAFF	TGTGCCAGCAGCTTTGACAGCACCAGGGGCACTGAAGCTTTCTTT
TRBV2	-	-	TRBJ1-2	CASTDFGTNRGYTF	TGTGCCAGCACTGATTTCGGGACTAACAGGGGCTACACCTTC
TRBV24-1	-	TRBD1	TRBJ2-1	CATSDSTGEVYNEQFF	TGTGCCACCAGTGATTCGACAGGGGAGGTCTACAATGAGCAGTTCTTC
TRBV5-5	-	-	TRBJ1-3	CASSKDSRPSGNTIYF	TGTGCCAGCAGCAAAGACAGCAGACCCTCTGGAAACACCATATATTTT
TRBV7-2	-	TRBD1	TRBJ1-5	CASSGDRGGNQPQHF	TGTGCCAGCAGCGGTGACAGGGGTGGCAATCAGCCCCAGCATTTT
TRBV27	-	TRBD1	TRBJ1-5	CASSPRTGTGSTPQHF	TGTGCCAGCAGTCCTAGGACAGGGACGGGCTCTACGCCCCAGCATTTT
TRBV29-1	-	-	TRBJ1-1	CSVEKGVSTEAFF	TGCAGCGTTGAGAAGGGGGTGAGCACTGAAGCTTTCTTT
TRBV12-5	-	TRBD2	TRBJ2-2	CASGLVHTAGVDTGELFF	TGTGCTAGTGGTTTGGTACATACAGCGGGAGTAGACACCGGGGAGCTGTTTTTT
TRBV7-2	few	TRBD1	TRBJ2-7	CASSLIPQGSGEQYF	TGTGCCAGCAGCTTAATCCCACAGGGGTCGGGGGAGCAGTACTTC
TRBV6-5	-	-	TRBJ1-1	CATRASMNTEAFF	TGTGCCACCAGGGCAAGCATGAACACTGAAGCTTTCTTT
TRBV7-8	-	TRBD1	TRBJ2-7	CASSVGQVPYEQYF	TGTGCCAGCAGCGTGGGACAGGTCCCCTACGAGCAGTACTTC
TRBV23-1	once	-	TRBJ2-5	CASSPRGLRETQYF	TGCGCCAGCAGTCCGAGGGGACTCCGAGAGACCCAGTACTTC
TRBV10-2	-	-	TRBJ2-1	CASSSSQSSYNEQFF	TGCGCCAGCAGCTCTTCACAGAGCTCCTACAATGAGCAGTTCTTC
TRBV9	-	-	TRBJ2-1	CASSVDSGTLFLNEQFF	TGTGCCAGCAGCGTTGACTCCGGGACGTTGTTTCTCAATGAGCAGTTCTTC